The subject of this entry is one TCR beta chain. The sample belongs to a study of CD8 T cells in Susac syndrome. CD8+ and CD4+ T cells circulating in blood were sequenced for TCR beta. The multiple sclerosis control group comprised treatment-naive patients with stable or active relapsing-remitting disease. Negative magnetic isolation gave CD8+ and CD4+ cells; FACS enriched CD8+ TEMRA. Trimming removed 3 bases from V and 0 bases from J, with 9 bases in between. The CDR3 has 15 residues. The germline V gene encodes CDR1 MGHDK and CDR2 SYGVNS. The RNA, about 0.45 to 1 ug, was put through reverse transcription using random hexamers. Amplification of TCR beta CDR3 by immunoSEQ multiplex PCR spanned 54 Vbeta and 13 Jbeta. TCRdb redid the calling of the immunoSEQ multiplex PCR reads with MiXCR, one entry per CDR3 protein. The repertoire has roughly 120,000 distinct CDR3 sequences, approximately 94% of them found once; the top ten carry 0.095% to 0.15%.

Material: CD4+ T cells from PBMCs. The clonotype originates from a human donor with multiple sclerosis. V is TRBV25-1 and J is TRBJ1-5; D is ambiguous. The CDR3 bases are TGTGCCAGCAGTGAGGAGGCGAATAGCAATCAGCCCCAGCATTTT. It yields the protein CASSEEANSNQPQHF.